This section outlines one TCR beta chain sequence together with its context. What it binds is unknown. These data are taken from a study of cytomegalovirus exposure and HLA in healthy donors. Study outcomes and limitations: V- and J-gene trimming of TCR beta was linked (in a later analysis) to a missense DCLRE1C variant. Presence/absence analyses rested on an assumption that sequencing depth was roughly uniform across donors. The dataset shows that most TCR sequences were rare, while some public TCRs occurred in many donors.

The primer mix had 60 Vbeta and 13 Jbeta primers. Produced via immunoSEQ multiplex PCR; TCRdb's table is partial and in-frame only. The sample has about 180,000 clones, less than 90% seen once. Germline loops: CDR1 SGHVS, CDR2 FNYEAQ. The CDR3 has 12 residues. Between the trimmed V and J ends, which lost 5 bases and 1 base, there was a span of 6 bases. The specimen sequenced was PBMCs. The source is a girl aged 5-17 years in good health and CMV-seropositive. This chain uses TRBV7-6 with TRBJ2-7; D ambiguous. The DNA for the CDR3 is TGTGCCAGCAGCACAGAATCCTACGAGCAGTACTTC. Residues: CASSTESYEQYF.